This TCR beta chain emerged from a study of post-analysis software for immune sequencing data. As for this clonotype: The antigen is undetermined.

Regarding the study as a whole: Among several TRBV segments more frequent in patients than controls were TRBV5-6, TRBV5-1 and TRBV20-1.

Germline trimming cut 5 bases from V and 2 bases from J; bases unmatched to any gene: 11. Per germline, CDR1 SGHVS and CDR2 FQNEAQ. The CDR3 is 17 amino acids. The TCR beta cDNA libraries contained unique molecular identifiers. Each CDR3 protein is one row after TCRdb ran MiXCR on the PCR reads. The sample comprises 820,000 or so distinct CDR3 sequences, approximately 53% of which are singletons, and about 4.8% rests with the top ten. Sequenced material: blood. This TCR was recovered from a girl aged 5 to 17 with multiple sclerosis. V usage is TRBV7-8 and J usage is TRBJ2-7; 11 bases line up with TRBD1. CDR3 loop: CASSPRSPGQGAYEQYF. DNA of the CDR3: TGTGCCAGCAGCCCAAGATCCCCGGGACAGGGGGCCTACGAGCAGTACTTC. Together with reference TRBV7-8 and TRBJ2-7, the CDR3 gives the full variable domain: GAGVSQSPRYKVAKRGQDVALRCDPISGHVSLFWYQQALGQGPEFLTYFQNEAQLDKSGLPSDRFFAERPEGSVSTLKIQRTQQEDSAVYLCASSPRSPGQGAYEQYFGPGTRLTVT.